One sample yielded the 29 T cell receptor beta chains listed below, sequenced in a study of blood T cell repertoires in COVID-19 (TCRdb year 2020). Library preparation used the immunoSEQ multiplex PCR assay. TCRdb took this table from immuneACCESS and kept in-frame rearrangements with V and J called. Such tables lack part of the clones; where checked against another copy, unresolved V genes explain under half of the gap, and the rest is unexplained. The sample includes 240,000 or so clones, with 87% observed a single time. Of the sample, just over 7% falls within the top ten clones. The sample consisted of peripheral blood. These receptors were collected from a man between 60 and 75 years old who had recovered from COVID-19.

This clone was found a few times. This CDR3 reads CATSDLPGQGIYQPQHF. The CDR3 DNA follows: TGTGCCACCAGTGATTTGCCCGGACAGGGGATTTATCAGCCCCAGCATTTT. The V call is TRBV24-1, the J call TRBJ1-5; 9 positions match TRBD1. J was trimmed by 5 bases and V by 0 bases; bases with no gene match: 7. The CDR3 is made up of 17 amino acids. Germline V gene data show CDR1 as KGHDR and CDR2 as SFDVKD.

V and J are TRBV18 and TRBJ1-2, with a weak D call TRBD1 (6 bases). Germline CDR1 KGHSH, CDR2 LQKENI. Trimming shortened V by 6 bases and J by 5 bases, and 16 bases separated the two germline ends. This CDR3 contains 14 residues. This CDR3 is CASSGGQKPYGYTF. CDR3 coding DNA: TGTGCCAGCTCGGGCGGACAGAAACCTTATGGCTACACCTTC.

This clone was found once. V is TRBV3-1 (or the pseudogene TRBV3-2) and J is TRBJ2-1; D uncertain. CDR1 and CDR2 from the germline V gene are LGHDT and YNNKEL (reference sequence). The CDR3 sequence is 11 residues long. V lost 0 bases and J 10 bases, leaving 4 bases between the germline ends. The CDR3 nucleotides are TGTGCCAGCAGCCAAGAGCGGGAGCAGTTCTTC. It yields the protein CASSQEREQFF.

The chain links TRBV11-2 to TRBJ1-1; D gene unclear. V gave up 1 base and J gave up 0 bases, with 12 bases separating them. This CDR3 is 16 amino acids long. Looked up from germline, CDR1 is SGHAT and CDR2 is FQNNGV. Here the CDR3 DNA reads TGTGCCAGCAGCTTAGGATCCCCGGGAATGAACACTGAAGCTTTCTTT. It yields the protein CASSLGSPGMNTEAFF. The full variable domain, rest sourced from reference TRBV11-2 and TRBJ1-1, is EAGVAQSPRYKIIEKRQSVAFWCNPISGHATLYWYQQILGQGPKLLIQFQNNGVVDDSQLPKDRFSAERLKGVDSTLKIQPAKLEDSAVYLCASSLGSPGMNTEAFFGQGTRLTVV.

CDR3 in DNA: TGTGCCAGCAGCTTAGTGGGGGCCTACACTGAAGCTTTCTTT. Amino acids: CASSLVGAYTEAFF. The chain recombines TRBV11-2 with TRBJ1-1; D is perhaps TRBD1 (6 bases). The V gene lost 1 base and the J gene lost 3 bases, with 9 bases spanning the gap. This CDR3 is 14 amino acids long. CDR1 is SGHAT and CDR2 is FQNNGV in the germline V gene. Supplemented by reference TRBV11-2 and TRBJ1-1, the full variable domain reads EAGVAQSPRYKIIEKRQSVAFWCNPISGHATLYWYQQILGQGPKLLIQFQNNGVVDDSQLPKDRFSAERLKGVDSTLKIQPAKLEDSAVYLCASSLVGAYTEAFFGQGTRLTVV.

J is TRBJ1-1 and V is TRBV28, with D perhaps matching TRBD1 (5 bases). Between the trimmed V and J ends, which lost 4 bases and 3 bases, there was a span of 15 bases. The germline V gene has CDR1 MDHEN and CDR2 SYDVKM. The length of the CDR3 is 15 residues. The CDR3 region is CASSYQGRTYTEAFF. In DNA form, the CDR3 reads TGTGCCAGCAGTTACCAGGGCAGGACCTACACTGAAGCTTTCTTT.

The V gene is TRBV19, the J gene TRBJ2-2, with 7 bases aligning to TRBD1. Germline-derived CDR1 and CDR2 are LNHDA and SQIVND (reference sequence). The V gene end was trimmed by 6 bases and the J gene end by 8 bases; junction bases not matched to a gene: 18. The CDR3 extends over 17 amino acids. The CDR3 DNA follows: TGTGCCAGTAGAACCGACAGGGATCCTGGGGTACGAGGGGAGCTGTTTTTT. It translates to CASRTDRDPGVRGELFF.

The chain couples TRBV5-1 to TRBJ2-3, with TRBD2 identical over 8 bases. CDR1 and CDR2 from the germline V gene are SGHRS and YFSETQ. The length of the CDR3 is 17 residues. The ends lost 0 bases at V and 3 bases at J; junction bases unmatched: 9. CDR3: CASSLASTGGFTDTQYF. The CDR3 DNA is TGCGCCAGCAGCTTGGCCTCGACGGGGGGGTTTACAGATACGCAGTATTTT.

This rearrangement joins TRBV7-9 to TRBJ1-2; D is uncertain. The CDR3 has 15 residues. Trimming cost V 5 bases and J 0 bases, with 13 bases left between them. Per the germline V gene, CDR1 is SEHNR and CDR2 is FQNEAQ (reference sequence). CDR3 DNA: TGTGCCAGCAGCCTCTCCATGTCAGCTAACTATGGCTACACCTTC. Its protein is CASSLSMSANYGYTF. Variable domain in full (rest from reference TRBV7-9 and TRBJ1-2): DTGVSQNPRHKITKRGQNVTFRCDPISEHNRLYWYRQTLGQGPEFLTYFQNEAQLEKSRLLSDRFSAERPKGSFSTLEIQRTEQGDSAMYLCASSLSMSANYGYTFGSGTRLTVV.

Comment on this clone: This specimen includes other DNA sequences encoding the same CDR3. Here the CDR3 DNA reads TGTGCCAGCAGCCCGACAGGTATCTCTGGAAACACCATATATTTT. Amino acids: CASSPTGISGNTIYF. The genes are TRBV3-1 (or the pseudogene TRBV3-2) and TRBJ1-3; D may be TRBD1 (6 bases). With 4 bases removed from V and 0 bases from J, the gap between germline ends came to 10 bases. CDR3 length equals 15 residues. Per germline, CDR1 LGHDT and CDR2 YNNKEL (reference sequence).

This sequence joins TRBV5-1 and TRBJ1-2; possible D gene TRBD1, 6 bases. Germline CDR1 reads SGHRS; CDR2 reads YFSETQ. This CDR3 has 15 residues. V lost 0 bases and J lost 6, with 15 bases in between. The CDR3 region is CASSLERGQSHGYTF. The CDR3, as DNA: TGCGCCAGCAGCTTGGAACGCGGACAGTCCCATGGCTACACCTTC.

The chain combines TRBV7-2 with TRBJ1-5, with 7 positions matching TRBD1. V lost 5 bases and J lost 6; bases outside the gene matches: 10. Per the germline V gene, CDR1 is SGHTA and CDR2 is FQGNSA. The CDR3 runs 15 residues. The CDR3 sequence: CASSLGGTVSQPQHF. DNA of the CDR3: TGTGCCAGCAGCCTAGGAGGGACAGTAAGTCAGCCCCAGCATTTT.

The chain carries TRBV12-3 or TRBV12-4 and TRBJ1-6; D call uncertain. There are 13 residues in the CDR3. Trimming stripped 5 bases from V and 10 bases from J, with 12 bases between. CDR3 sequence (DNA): TGTGCCAGCAGTCCCCAGGTATACTCACCCCTCCACTTT. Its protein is CASSPQVYSPLHF.

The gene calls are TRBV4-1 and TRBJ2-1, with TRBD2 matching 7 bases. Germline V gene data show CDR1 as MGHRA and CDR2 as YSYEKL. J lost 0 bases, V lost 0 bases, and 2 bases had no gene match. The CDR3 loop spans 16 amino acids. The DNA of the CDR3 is TGCGCCAGCAGCCAAGAAGCGGGGAGCTCCTACAATGAGCAGTTCTTC. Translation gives CASSQEAGSSYNEQFF.

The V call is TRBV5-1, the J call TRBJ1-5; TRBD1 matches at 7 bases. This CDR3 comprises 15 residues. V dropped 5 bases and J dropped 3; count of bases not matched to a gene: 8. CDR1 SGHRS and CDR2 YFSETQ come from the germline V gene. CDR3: CASSLTTGYNQPQHF. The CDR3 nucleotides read TGCGCCAGCAGTCTAACGACAGGGTACAATCAGCCCCAGCATTTT.

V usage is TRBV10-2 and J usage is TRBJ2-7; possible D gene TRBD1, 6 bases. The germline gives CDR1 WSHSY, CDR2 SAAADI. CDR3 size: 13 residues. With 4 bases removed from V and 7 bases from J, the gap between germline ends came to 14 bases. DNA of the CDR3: TGCGCCAGCAGTGCCACAGGGCCTCGAGAGCAGTACGTC. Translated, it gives CASSATGPREQYV.

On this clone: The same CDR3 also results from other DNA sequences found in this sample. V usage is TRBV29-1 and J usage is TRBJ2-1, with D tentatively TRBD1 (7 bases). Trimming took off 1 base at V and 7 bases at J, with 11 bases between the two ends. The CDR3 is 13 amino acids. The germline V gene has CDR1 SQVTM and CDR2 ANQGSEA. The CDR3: CSVEGQGGNEQFF. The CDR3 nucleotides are TGCAGCGTTGAAGGACAGGGAGGTAATGAGCAGTTCTTC.

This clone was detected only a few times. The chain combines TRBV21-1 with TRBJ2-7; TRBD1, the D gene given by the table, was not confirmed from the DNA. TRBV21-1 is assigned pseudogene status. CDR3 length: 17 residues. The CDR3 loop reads CASSKRLQGAVGYEQYF. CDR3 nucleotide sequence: TGTGCCAGCAGCAAACGCTTACAGGGGGCGGTGGGCTACGAGCAGTACTTC.

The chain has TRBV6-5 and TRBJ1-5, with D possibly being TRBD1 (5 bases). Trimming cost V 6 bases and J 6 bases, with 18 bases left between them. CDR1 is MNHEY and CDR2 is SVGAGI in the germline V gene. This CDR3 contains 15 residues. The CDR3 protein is CASRPTASQGQPQHF. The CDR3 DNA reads TGTGCCAGCAGACCGACAGCCAGCCAAGGTCAGCCCCAGCATTTT.

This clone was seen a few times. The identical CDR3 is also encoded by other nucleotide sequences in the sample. The CDR3 spells CASSIGGNTEAFF. Here the CDR3 DNA reads TGTGCCAGTAGTATAGGCGGTAACACTGAAGCTTTCTTT. The gene calls are TRBV19 and TRBJ1-1; D unclear. Trimming pared 1 base from V and 2 bases from J, leaving 5 bases between. Germline V gene data show CDR1 as LNHDA and CDR2 as SQIVND (reference sequence). The CDR3 covers 13 residues.

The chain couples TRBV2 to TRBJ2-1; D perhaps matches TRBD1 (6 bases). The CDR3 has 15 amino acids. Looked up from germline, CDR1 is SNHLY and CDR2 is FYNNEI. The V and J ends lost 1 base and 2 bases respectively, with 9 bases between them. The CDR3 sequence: CASSEGEGAYNEQFF. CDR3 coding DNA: TGTGCCAGCAGTGAAGGTGAGGGGGCCTACAATGAGCAGTTCTTC.

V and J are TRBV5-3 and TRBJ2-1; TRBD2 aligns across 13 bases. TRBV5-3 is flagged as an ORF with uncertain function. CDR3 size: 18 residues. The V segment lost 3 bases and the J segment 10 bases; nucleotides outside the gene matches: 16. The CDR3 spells CARSSGTSGDTLTQEQFF. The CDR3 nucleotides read TGTGCCAGAAGCTCCGGGACTAGCGGGGATACTCTTACTCAAGAGCAGTTCTTC.

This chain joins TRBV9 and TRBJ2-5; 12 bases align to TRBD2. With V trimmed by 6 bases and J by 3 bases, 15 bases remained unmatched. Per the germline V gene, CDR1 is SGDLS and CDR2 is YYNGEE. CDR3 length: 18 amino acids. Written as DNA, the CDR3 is TGTGCCAGCACCTCCGGGATATTTCTAGCGGGGGGGAAAGAGACCCAGTACTTC. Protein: CASTSGIFLAGGKETQYF.

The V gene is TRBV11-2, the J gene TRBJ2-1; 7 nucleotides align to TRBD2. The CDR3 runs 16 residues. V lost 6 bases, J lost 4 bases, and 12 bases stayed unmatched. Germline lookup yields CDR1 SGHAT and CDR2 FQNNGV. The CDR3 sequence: CASSSRSSGDYNEQFF. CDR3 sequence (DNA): TGTGCCAGCAGTTCGCGATCTAGCGGAGATTACAATGAGCAGTTCTTC.

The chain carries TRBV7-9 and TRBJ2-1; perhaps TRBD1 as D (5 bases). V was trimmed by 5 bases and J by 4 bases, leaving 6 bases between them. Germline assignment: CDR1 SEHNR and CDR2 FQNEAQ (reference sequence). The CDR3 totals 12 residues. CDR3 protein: CASSRQYNEQFF. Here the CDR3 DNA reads TGTGCCAGCAGCCGACAGTACAATGAGCAGTTCTTC. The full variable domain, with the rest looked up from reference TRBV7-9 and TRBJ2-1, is DTGVSQNPRHKITKRGQNVTFRCDPISEHNRLYWYRQTLGQGPEFLTYFQNEAQLEKSRLLSDRFSAERPKGSFSTLEIQRTEQGDSAMYLCASSRQYNEQFFGPGTRLTVL.

This chain's CDR3 is CASSSGQGMNTEAFF. CDR3 nucleotide sequence: TGTGCCAGCAGCTCCGGACAGGGAATGAACACTGAAGCTTTCTTT. V is TRBV7-9 and J is TRBJ1-1; 8 bases fit TRBD1. Germline CDR1 is SEHNR and CDR2 is FQNEAQ (reference sequence). The CDR3 runs to 15 residues. J was trimmed by 0 bases and V by 4 bases; bases with no gene match: 4.

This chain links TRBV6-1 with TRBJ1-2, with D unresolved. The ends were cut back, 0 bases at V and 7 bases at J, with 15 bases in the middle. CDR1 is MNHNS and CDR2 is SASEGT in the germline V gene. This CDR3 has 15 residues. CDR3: CASSEATRRFSGYTF. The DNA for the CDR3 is TGTGCCAGCAGTGAAGCGACTCGACGGTTCTCTGGCTACACCTTC.

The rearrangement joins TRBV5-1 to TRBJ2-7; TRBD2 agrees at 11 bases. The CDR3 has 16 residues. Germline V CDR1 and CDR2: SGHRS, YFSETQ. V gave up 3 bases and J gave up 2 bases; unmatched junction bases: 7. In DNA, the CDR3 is TGCGCCAGCAGCTGGAGTGGGACTAGCGGAGCCTACGAGCAGTACTTC. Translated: CASSWSGTSGAYEQYF.

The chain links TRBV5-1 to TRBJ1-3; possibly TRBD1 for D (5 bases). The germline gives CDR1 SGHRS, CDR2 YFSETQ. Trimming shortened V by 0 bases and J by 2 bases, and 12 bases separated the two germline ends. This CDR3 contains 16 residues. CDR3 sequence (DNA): TGCGCCAGCAGCTTGGAAGCAGGGCAAGCTGGAAACACCATATATTTT. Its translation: CASSLEAGQAGNTIYF.